The T cell receptor (beta chain) described here comes from a study of neurological immune-mediated disorders. This CDR3 region has 12 residues. Germline V gene sequence: CDR1 SNHLY, CDR2 FYNNEI. Trimming stripped 5 bases from V and 5 bases from J, with 10 bases between. General observations from the study: Clinical features showed no association with the multiple sclerosis repertoire cluster, and MRI features showed none either. Phylogenetic grouping assigned the repertoires of 18 of 34 multiple sclerosis patients to a single cluster of related CDR3 sequences. This cluster may be a repertoire-level signature.

This clonotype showed up many times. The antigen is unknown. TCRdb used MiXCR to reprocess the 5' RACE reads, holding one entry per CDR3 protein. The repertoire holds 40,000 to 50,000 distinct CDR3 sequences, with about 2.5% as singletons. The source is a man in his thirties or forties with multiple sclerosis. Sequencing input: PBMCs. The chain uses TRBV2 and TRBJ2-7, with D perhaps assigned TRBD1 or TRBD2 (5 bases each). This CDR3 is CASSPRGHEQYF. The DNA for the CDR3 is TGTGCCAGCAGTCCCCGGGGCCACGAGCAGTACTTC.